These 18 T cell receptor beta chains came from one sample sequenced in a study of blood T cell dynamics during melanoma immunotherapy. Time point meaning: week 3, after first cycle of checkpoint inhibitor. Measured with immunoSEQ multiplex PCR; TCRdb has only the in-frame clones, and not every one. In the table there are under 9,500 clones, 85% of which are singletons. Sequences were derived from blood, sampled from a patient treated with checkpoint blockade. These receptors were collected from a human donor with melanoma.

The genes are TRBV30 and TRBJ2-3, with 7 bases lining up with TRBD2. Germline lookup yields CDR1 GTSNPN and CDR2 SVGIG (reference sequence). V dropped 2 bases and J dropped 0; count of bases not matched to a gene: 11. The CDR3 is 17 amino acids. The CDR3 spells CAWSLPKSGTSTDTQYF. The CDR3 DNA sequence: TGTGCCTGGAGTCTCCCGAAGAGCGGGACTAGCACAGATACGCAGTATTTT.

This clone was seen a few times. The chain carries TRBV7-9 and TRBJ1-1; 9 bases match TRBD1. V lost 5 bases and J lost 5; bases outside the gene matches: 15. Germline values: CDR1 SEHNR, CDR2 FQNEAQ (reference sequence). The CDR3 extends over 17 amino acids. The DNA for the CDR3 is TGTGCCAGCAGCCCTCACCAGGGGGGACAGGGTGGGACTGAAGCTTTCTTT. The encoded protein is CASSPHQGGQGGTEAFF. Full variable domain (rest looked up from reference TRBV7-9 and TRBJ1-1): DTGVSQNPRHKITKRGQNVTFRCDPISEHNRLYWYRQTLGQGPEFLTYFQNEAQLEKSRLLSDRFSAERPKGSFSTLEIQRTEQGDSAMYLCASSPHQGGQGGTEAFFGQGTRLTVV.

The chain recombines TRBV30 with TRBJ1-2; D gene unclear. Trimming cost V 0 bases and J 6 bases, with 11 bases left between them. This CDR3 region has 13 residues. Germline V gives CDR1 GTSNPN, CDR2 SVGIG (reference sequence). CDR3 sequence (DNA): TGTGCCTGGAGTGTACAGTGGGGAGATGGCTACACCTTC. Residues: CAWSVQWGDGYTF.

This clone appeared a few times. This chain uses TRBV6-1 with TRBJ2-7; D gene uncertain. V was shortened by 4 bases and J by 3 bases, with 13 bases between the two germline ends. Germline-derived CDR1 and CDR2 are MNHNS and SASEGT. This CDR3 is built from 14 residues. The CDR3 DNA is TGTGCCAGCAGTGCCCCTTTCGGGCGCTACGAGCAGTACGTC. It yields the protein CASSAPFGRYEQYV.

The rearrangement joins TRBV5-4 to TRBJ1-1; D gene ambiguous. The length of the CDR3 is 16 residues. The germline V gene encodes CDR1 SGHNT and CDR2 YYREEE (reference sequence). With 4 bases removed from V and 3 bases from J, the gap between germline ends came to 19 bases. CDR3 DNA: TGTGCCAGCAGCCCTCCTGGGCGCAACCCGGACACTGAAGCTTTCTTT. Encoded protein: CASSPPGRNPDTEAFF.

In its sample, this clone was seen once. V gene TRBV12-5 combines with J gene TRBJ2-2; 14 positions agree with TRBD2. The CDR3 has 19 residues. Germline loops: CDR1 LGHNT, CDR2 FRNRAP. Germline trimming cut 1 base from V and 4 bases from J; bases unmatched to any gene: 8. CDR3 amino acids: CASGLDKGLAGDRTGELFF. CDR3 bases: TGTGCTAGTGGTTTGGATAAGGGACTAGCGGGAGATCGCACCGGGGAGCTGTTTTTT.

V and J are TRBV5-4 and TRBJ2-4, with TRBD1 identical over 11 bases. CDR3 length: 18 residues. Germline CDR1 SGHNT, CDR2 YYREEE (reference sequence). Trimming cost V 2 bases and J 1 base; bases outside gene matches: 8. CDR3 nucleotides: TGTGCCAGCAGCTTAAGGGACAGGGGGAAGGCGGCCAAAAACATTCAGTACTTC. It translates to CASSLRDRGKAAKNIQYF.

The rearrangement joins TRBV5-3 to TRBJ2-7, with 11 bases fitting TRBD2. TRBV5-3 is an open reading frame, and its role is uncertain. The J segment lost 4 bases and the V segment lost 6 bases, leaving 6 bases of the junction unmatched. CDR3 length: 14 amino acids. The CDR3 loop reads CARIPRLAGYEQYV. CDR3 in DNA: TGTGCCAGAATCCCCCGACTAGCGGGATACGAGCAGTACGTC.

V usage is TRBV6-5 and J usage is TRBJ1-1; D ambiguous. The CDR3 has 13 amino acids. Trimming left V 6 bases short and J 1 base short, with 9 bases between. Germline CDR1 is MNHEY and CDR2 is SVGAGI. The CDR3 protein is CASSLHQNTEAFF. As DNA, the CDR3 is TGTGCCAGCAGCCTACACCAGAACACTGAAGCTTTCTTT.

The chain couples TRBV6-1 to TRBJ2-7; D call uncertain. This CDR3 contains 12 residues. The germline CDR1 and CDR2 sequences are MNHNS and SASEGT. The ends were cut back, 4 bases at V and 5 bases at J, with 9 bases in the middle. CDR3 amino acids: CASSVTPHEQYV. In DNA form, the CDR3 reads TGTGCCAGCAGTGTGACGCCCCACGAGCAGTACGTC.

V gene TRBV6-6 combines with J gene TRBJ2-7, with D possibly being TRBD1 (6 bases). Trimming left V 6 bases short and J 7 bases short, with 22 bases between. This CDR3 has 15 residues. CDR1 MNHNY and CDR2 SVGAGI come from the germline V gene (reference sequence). Here the CDR3 reads CASSPIRQDLGEQYV. CDR3 bases: TGTGCCAGCAGCCCCATTCGACAGGATTTGGGAGAGCAGTACGTC.

This sequence joins TRBV2 and TRBJ1-2, with TRBD1 as a possible D gene (5 bases). The CDR3 has 14 residues. V lost 6 bases to trimming and J lost 3 bases, with 14 bases between them. The germline CDR1 and CDR2 sequences are SNHLY and FYNNEI. This CDR3 is CASRLWGTDYGYTF. The CDR3 DNA follows: TGTGCCAGCAGGCTTTGGGGGACCGACTATGGCTACACCTTC.

The chain is built from TRBV5-1 and TRBJ1-2; TRBD1 might be the D (6 bases). Between the trimmed V and J ends, which lost 4 bases and 6 bases, there was a span of 22 bases. CDR1 is SGHRS, CDR2 YFSETQ, per germline. The CDR3 length is 16 residues. CDR3: CASSHGHRAPNDGYTF. The CDR3 nucleotides read TGCGCCAGCAGCCATGGCCACAGGGCGCCAAACGATGGCTACACCTTC.

V is TRBV28 and J is TRBJ1-5; D gene uncertain. The CDR3 length is 15 residues. With 7 bases removed from V and 0 bases from J, the gap between germline ends came to 13 bases. Germline lookup yields CDR1 MDHEN and CDR2 SYDVKM. The DNA of the CDR3 is TGTGCCAGCAACCCGGGAGGCCCTAGCAATCAGCCCCAGCATTTT. Its protein product is CASNPGGPSNQPQHF.

The chain uses TRBV5-1 and TRBJ2-5, with D perhaps given as TRBD1 or TRBD2 (5 bases each). V was clipped by 4 bases and J by 4 bases, with 17 bases between them. This CDR3 comprises 15 residues. Germline values: CDR1 SGHRS, CDR2 YFSETQ. CDR3 DNA: TGCGCCAGCAGCCTAGCTATCAGGGAAGGAGAGACCCAGTACTTC. Translated, it gives CASSLAIREGETQYF.

This clone was picked up one time. V gene TRBV18 combines with J gene TRBJ1-1; perhaps TRBD1 as D (5 bases). CDR3 length: 14 residues. V was trimmed by 3 bases and J by 4 bases, leaving 12 bases between them. CDR1 is KGHSH, CDR2 LQKENI, per germline. The CDR3 DNA reads TGTGCCAGCTCACCCGGAACAGGCTCCACTGAAGCTTTCTTT. It specifies CASSPGTGSTEAFF.

V gene TRBV5-1 combines with J gene TRBJ1-3; no clear D gene. The V end lost 0 bases, the J end lost 7 bases, and 5 bases lay between the germline ends. The CDR3 is 12 amino acids. Germline-derived CDR1 and CDR2 are SGHRS and YFSETQ. CDR3 sequence: CASSLGDNTIYF. The CDR3, as DNA: TGCGCCAGCAGCTTGGGAGATAACACCATATATTTT.

This rearrangement joins TRBV5-1 to TRBJ1-1; possibly TRBD1 for D (6 bases). CDR3 length: 14 amino acids. CDR1 and CDR2 from the germline V gene are SGHRS and YFSETQ. Trimming stripped 1 base from V and 6 bases from J, with 13 bases between. Here the CDR3 reads CASSLRSGVPEAFF. CDR3 DNA: TGCGCCAGCAGCTTGAGGTCAGGGGTCCCTGAAGCTTTCTTT.